These T cell receptor beta chains were read from a single sample in a study of post-analysis software for immune sequencing data. TCRdb analysed the PCR reads with MiXCR anew, one entry per CDR3 protein. The sample includes some 700,000 distinct CDR3 sequences, 55% to 70% of them seen just once. The sequenced sample was blood. These receptor sequences come from a girl aged 2-9 years with multiple sclerosis. The CDR3 runs from the conserved cysteine through the conserved F or W. A D gene is named only where the DNA matches it firmly. Expanded clones get a size class; other rows say once, few or many, or leave the size out.

V,size,D,J,DNA,CDR3
TRBV20-1,NA,TRBD2,TRBJ2-1,TGCAGTGCTGTGGCGGGGACTAGCGGGAGCAATGAGCAGTTCTTC,CSAVAGTSGSNEQFF
TRBV20-1,NA,NA,TRBJ2-7,TGCAGTGCTAGACCAAATAGTAGGGTACAGGAGCAGTACTTC,CSARPNSRVQEQYF
TRBV20-1,few,NA,TRBJ2-3,TGCAGTGCTAGAGGGCTCCCTAGCACAGATACGCAGTATTTT,CSARGLPSTDTQYF
TRBV6-2/TRBV6-3,NA,TRBD2,TRBJ2-5,TGTGCCAGCAGTCGACCTGGACTAGCGGGGTACCAAGAGACCCAGTACTTC,CASSRPGLAGYQETQYF
TRBV10-3,NA,NA,TRBJ1-5,TGTGCCATCAGTGAGTCGGGGGGGAATCAGCCCCAGCATTTT,CAISESGGNQPQHF
TRBV5-1,NA,TRBD2,TRBJ2-5,TGCGCCAGCAGCTTGACGGTGTCGGCTAGCGGGAGGGAAGAGACCCAGTACTTC,CASSLTVSASGREETQYF
TRBV4-2,NA,TRBD2,TRBJ2-7,TGTGCCAGCAGCCTCATTGGGGGAAGTAGCGGGACCAAAGGGGAGCAGTACTTC,CASSLIGGSSGTKGEQYF
TRBV2,few,NA,TRBJ1-2,TGTGCCAGCAGTTGGACAGTTCCTGGAGGCTACACCTTC,CASSWTVPGGYTF
TRBV10-3,NA,NA,TRBJ1-1,TGTGCCATCAGTGAGGTGGAGAACACTGAAGCTTTCTTT,CAISEVENTEAFF
TRBV3-1,NA,TRBD2,TRBJ2-5,TGTGCCAGCAGTCTAATAGCGGGGGGATACCAAGAGACCCAGTACTTC,CASSLIAGGYQETQYF
TRBV20-1,NA,NA,TRBJ1-4,TGCAGTGCTCCCCGGGGGGGGACCAATGAAAAACTGTTTTTT,CSAPRGGTNEKLFF
TRBV20-1,few,NA,TRBJ1-5,TGCAGTGCTAGGGGTAGGGTGAGTCAGCCCCAGCATTTT,CSARGRVSQPQHF
TRBV2,few,TRBD2,TRBJ2-7,TGTGCCAGCATCGGACTAGCGGGGGCCTACGAGCAGTACTTC,CASIGLAGAYEQYF
TRBV20-1,NA,TRBD2,TRBJ2-7,TGCAGTGCTAGGGGGCTAGCGGGAGTGTGCTACGAGCAGTACTTC,CSARGLAGVCYEQYF
TRBV10-1,NA,TRBD2,TRBJ2-1,TGCGCCAGCAGTTCAAGCGGGGGCCACAATGAGCAGTTCTTC,CASSSSGGHNEQFF
TRBV4-1,NA,TRBD1,TRBJ2-1,TGCGCCAGCAGTAAAGGACAGGGGCCGGCCGATGAGCAGTTCTTC,CASSKGQGPADEQFF
TRBV27,NA,NA,TRBJ2-5,TGTGCCAGCAGTTTGGGGGGTGAGGGACAAGAGACCCAGTACTTC,CASSLGGEGQETQYF
TRBV20-1,once,TRBD2,TRBJ2-1,TGCAGTGCTAGAGATTGGGCTAGCGGGGGAATTTTCAATGAGCAGTTCTTC,CSARDWASGGIFNEQFF
TRBV15,NA,NA,TRBJ1-1,TGTGCCACCAGCAGAGATGTAGCGGGTCCACGCACTGAAGCTTTCTTT,CATSRDVAGPRTEAFF
TRBV12-5,few,TRBD1,TRBJ1-5,TGTGCTAGTGGTTTGGTAGGGACAGGTGGTCAGCCCCAGCATTTT,CASGLVGTGGQPQHF